The subject of this entry is one TCR beta chain. As originally analysed: Estimated nucleated cell counts came from reference gene primer amplification. Clones were sequenced by immunoSEQ multiplex PCR, and TCRdb holds only the in-frame ones, with some missing. V and J calls and clone size are those listed in that table; D and trimming were worked out from the DNA. The sample records about 190,000 clones, roughly four fifths being singletons. The V gene's germline CDR1 is MNHNY and CDR2 SVGAGI (reference sequence). The junction had 8 bases not matched to a gene; V was cut back by 8 bases and J by 1 base. The CDR3 is made up of 14 amino acids. This sample was taken from a study of blood T cell repertoires in COVID-19. Study in general: Material from acute and convalescent COVID-19 was sourced from the United States, Italy and Spain. Sources were T cells, B-cell-depleted T cells, or PBMCs; the material itself was cDNA or gDNA.

The receptor's source is a woman in her forties or fifties with acute or convalescent COVID-19. Sequencing input: peripheral blood. The V gene is TRBV6-6, the J gene TRBJ2-7; 7 positions match TRBD1. CDR3 sequence (DNA): TGTGCCAGCTCCCTGACAGGGTTGTCCTACGAGCAGTACTTC. It encodes CASSLTGLSYEQYF.